This T cell receptor beta chain was documented in a study of T cell repertoires in cytomegalovirus infection. This clonotype occurred a few times. Its antigen is as yet unknown. The CDR3 totals 16 residues. The V segment lost 3 bases and the J segment 0 bases; nucleotides outside the gene matches: 5. Germline CDR1 SGHVS, CDR2 FNYEAQ. TCRdb ran MiXCR on the reads and lists one entry per CDR3 protein. The sample holds roughly 990,000 distinct CDR3 sequences, around 30% seen once. This TCR was sampled from a human donor in good health (CMV status not recorded). Some clones in this sample may be carry-over from other donors' samples. The chain couples TRBV7-6 to TRBJ2-1; the match to TRBD1 covers 7 bases. This specimen consisted of cultured CD8+ T cells from PBMCs, obtained from culture after CMV antigen stimulation. The CDR3 bases are TGTGCCAGCAGCTTTAAGGGGGCGAACTCCTACAATGAGCAGTTCTTC. As protein: CASSFKGANSYNEQFF.